Presented here are 5 T cell receptor beta chains from one specimen sequenced in a study of cytomegalovirus exposure and HLA in healthy donors. The PCR contained 60 Vbeta and 13 Jbeta primers. The method was immunoSEQ multiplex PCR; TCRdb's version includes in-frame clones alone and lacks a portion of them. The sample has under 150,000 clones, more than 60% seen once; the top ten hold 1.8%. Material for sequencing was PBMCs. The source is a woman aged 40-49 years in good health and CMV-seronegative.

Here the CDR3 reads CASSRAARTGQIMNTEAFF. In DNA, the CDR3 is TGCGCCAGCAGCCGGGCTGCCAGGACAGGGCAGATAATGAACACTGAAGCTTTCTTT. This chain connects TRBV5-1 to TRBJ1-1; 8 bases are shared with TRBD1. This CDR3 has 19 residues. Germline assignment: CDR1 SGHRS and CDR2 YFSETQ. Germline trimming cut 4 bases from V and 0 bases from J; bases unmatched to any gene: 17.

The chain recombines TRBV6-5 with TRBJ1-5, with D uncertain. The CDR3 is 13 amino acids. The germline gives CDR1 MNHEY, CDR2 SVGAGI. The V end lost 7 bases, the J end lost 4 bases, and 11 bases lay between the germline ends. CDR3 DNA sequence: TGTGCCAGCACTTTACCGGGAAATCAGCCCCAGCATTTT. Amino acids: CASTLPGNQPQHF.

The rearrangement uses TRBV5-1 and TRBJ2-5, with TRBD2 matching over 8 bases. This CDR3 spans 15 amino acids. Germline lookup yields CDR1 SGHRS and CDR2 YFSETQ. The V segment lost 3 bases and the J segment 5 bases; nucleotides outside the gene matches: 9. The CDR3 here is CASSWGLSSGETQYF. In DNA form, the CDR3 reads TGCGCCAGCAGCTGGGGCCTTTCTAGCGGGGAGACCCAGTACTTC. The whole variable domain, remainder taken from reference TRBV5-1 and TRBJ2-5, is KAGVTQTPRYLIKTRGQQVTLSCSPISGHRSVSWYQQTPGQGLQFLFEYFSETQRNKGNFPGRFSGRQFSNSRSEMNVSTLELGDSALYLCASSWGLSSGETQYFGPGTRLLVL.

The CDR3 is CATDPLWTGPLGDTEAFF. In DNA, the CDR3 is TGTGCCACCGACCCCCTTTGGACAGGCCCCCTTGGTGACACTGAAGCTTTCTTT. This chain uses TRBV15 with TRBJ1-1, with TRBD1 identical over 7 bases. The junction had 21 bases not matched to a gene; V was cut back by 8 bases and J by 3 bases. Looked up from germline, CDR1 is LNHNV and CDR2 is YYDKDF (reference sequence). The CDR3 sequence is 18 residues long.

This chain connects TRBV9 to TRBJ2-7; 8 nucleotides line up with TRBD1. This CDR3 spans 15 amino acids. The germline V gene encodes CDR1 SGDLS and CDR2 YYNGEE. Trimming cost V 3 bases and J 5 bases; bases outside gene matches: 10. The CDR3 sequence is CASSGPGDRRNEQYF. The CDR3 nucleotides are TGTGCCAGCAGCGGTCCTGGGGACAGGAGGAACGAGCAGTACTTC. Filled out from reference TRBV9 and TRBJ2-7, the complete variable domain reads DSGVTQTPKHLITATGQRVTLRCSPRSGDLSVYWYQQSLDQGLQFLIQYYNGEERAKGNILERFSAQQFPDLHSELNLSSLELGDSALYFCASSGPGDRRNEQYFGPGTRLTVT.